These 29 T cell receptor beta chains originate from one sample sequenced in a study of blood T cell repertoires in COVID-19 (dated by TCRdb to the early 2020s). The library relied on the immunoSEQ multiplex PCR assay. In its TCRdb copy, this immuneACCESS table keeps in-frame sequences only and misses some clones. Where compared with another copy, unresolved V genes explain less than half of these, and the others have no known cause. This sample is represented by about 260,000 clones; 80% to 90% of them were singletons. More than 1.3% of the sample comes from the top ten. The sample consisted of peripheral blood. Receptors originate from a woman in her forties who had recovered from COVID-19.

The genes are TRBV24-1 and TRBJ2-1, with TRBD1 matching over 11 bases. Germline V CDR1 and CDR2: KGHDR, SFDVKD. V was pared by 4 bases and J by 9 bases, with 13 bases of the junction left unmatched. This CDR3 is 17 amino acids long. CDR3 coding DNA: TGTGCCACCAGTGACCCCGGGACAGGGGGAGTTAATAGTGAGCAGTTCTTC. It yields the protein CATSDPGTGGVNSEQFF.

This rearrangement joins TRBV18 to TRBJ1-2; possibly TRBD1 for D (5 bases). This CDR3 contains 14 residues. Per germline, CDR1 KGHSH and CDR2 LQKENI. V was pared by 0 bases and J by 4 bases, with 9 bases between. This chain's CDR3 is CASSPPGGSYGYTF. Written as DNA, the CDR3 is TGTGCCAGCTCACCACCGGGGGGAAGCTATGGCTACACCTTC. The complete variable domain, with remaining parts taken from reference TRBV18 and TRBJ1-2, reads NAGVMQNPRHLVRRRGQEARLRCSPMKGHSHVYWYRQLPEEGLKFMVYLQKENIIDESGMPKERFSAEFPKEGPSILRIQQVVRGDSAAYFCASSPPGGSYGYTFGSGTRLTVV.

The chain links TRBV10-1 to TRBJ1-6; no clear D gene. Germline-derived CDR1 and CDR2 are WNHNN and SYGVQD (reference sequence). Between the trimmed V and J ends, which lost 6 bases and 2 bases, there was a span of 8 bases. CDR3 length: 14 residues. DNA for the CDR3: TGCGCCAGCAGCCGGGTTCCCTATAATTCACCCCTCCACTTT. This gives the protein CASSRVPYNSPLHF.

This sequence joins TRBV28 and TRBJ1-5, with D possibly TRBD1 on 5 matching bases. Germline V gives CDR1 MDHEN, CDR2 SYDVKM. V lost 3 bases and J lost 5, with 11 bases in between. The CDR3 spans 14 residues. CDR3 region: CASSFPGVDQPQHF. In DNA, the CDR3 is TGTGCCAGCAGTTTTCCGGGGGTCGATCAGCCCCAGCATTTT.

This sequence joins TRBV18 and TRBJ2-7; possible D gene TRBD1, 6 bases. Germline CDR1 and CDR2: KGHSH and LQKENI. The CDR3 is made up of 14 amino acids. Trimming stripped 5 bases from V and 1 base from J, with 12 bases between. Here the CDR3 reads CASSISQGSYEQYF. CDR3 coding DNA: TGTGCCAGCTCAATCTCTCAGGGGTCCTACGAGCAGTACTTC.

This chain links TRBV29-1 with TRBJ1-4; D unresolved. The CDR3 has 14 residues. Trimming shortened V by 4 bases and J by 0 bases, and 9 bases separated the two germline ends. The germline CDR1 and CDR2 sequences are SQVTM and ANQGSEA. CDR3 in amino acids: CSVANSATNEKLFF. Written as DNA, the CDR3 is TGCAGCGTTGCAAACTCTGCAACTAATGAAAAACTGTTTTTT.

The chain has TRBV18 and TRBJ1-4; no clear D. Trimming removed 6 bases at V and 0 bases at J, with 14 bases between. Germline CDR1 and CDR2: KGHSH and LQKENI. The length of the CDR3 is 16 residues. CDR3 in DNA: TGTGCCAGCTCCCCGGGAGGGTCCGCAACTAATGAAAAACTGTTTTTT. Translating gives CASSPGGSATNEKLFF. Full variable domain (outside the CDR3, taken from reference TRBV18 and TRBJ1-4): NAGVMQNPRHLVRRRGQEARLRCSPMKGHSHVYWYRQLPEEGLKFMVYLQKENIIDESGMPKERFSAEFPKEGPSILRIQQVVRGDSAAYFCASSPGGSATNEKLFFGSGTQLSVL.

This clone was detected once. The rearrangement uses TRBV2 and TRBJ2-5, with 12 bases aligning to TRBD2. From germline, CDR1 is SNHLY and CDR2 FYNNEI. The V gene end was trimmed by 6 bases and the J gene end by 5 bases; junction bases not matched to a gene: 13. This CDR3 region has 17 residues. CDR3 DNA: TGTGCCAGCAGGGCAACTAGCGGGGGGCCTGTCGGCGAGACCCAGTACTTC. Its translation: CASRATSGGPVGETQYF.

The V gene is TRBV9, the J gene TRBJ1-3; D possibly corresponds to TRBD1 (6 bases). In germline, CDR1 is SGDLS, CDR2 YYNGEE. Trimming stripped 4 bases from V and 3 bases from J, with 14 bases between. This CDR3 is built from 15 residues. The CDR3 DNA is TGTGCCAGCAGCACCGCAGGGGCGCGTGGAAACACCATATATTTT. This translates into CASSTAGARGNTIYF.

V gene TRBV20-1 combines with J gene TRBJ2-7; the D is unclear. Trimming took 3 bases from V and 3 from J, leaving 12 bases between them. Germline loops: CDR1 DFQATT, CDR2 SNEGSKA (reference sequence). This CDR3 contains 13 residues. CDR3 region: CSASADLDYEQYF. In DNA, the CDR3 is TGCAGTGCTAGTGCAGACTTGGACTACGAGCAGTACTTC.

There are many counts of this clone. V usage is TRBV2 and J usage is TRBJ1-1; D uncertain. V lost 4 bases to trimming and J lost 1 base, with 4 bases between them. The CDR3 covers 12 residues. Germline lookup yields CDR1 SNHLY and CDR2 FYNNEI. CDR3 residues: CASSVGNTEAFF. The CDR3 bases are TGTGCCAGCAGTGTCGGGAACACTGAAGCTTTCTTT.

CDR3 residues: CASSPTRPTSTFNEQFF. As DNA, the CDR3 is TGTGCCAGCAGCCCGACTAGGCCCACCTCTACTTTCAATGAGCAGTTCTTC. The chain uses TRBV7-2 and TRBJ2-1; maybe TRBD2 (6 bases). Germline values: CDR1 SGHTA, CDR2 FQGNSA. The germline V and J ends were trimmed by 5 bases and 6 bases, with 23 bases remaining between them. CDR3 length: 17 residues.

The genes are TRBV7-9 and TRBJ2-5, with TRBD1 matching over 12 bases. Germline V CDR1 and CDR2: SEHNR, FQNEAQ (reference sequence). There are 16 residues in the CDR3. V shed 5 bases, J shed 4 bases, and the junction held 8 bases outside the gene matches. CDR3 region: CASSGGRDRGPETQYF. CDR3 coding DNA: TGTGCCAGCAGCGGAGGCCGGGACAGGGGGCCAGAGACCCAGTACTTC. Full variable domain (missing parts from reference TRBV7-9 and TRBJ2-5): DTGVSQNPRHKITKRGQNVTFRCDPISEHNRLYWYRQTLGQGPEFLTYFQNEAQLEKSRLLSDRFSAERPKGSFSTLEIQRTEQGDSAMYLCASSGGRDRGPETQYFGPGTRLLVL.

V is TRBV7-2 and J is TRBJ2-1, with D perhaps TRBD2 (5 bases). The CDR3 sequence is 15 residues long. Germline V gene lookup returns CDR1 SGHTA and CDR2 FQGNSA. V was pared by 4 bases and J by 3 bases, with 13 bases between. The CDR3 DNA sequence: TGTGCCAGCAGCTACGGAGGCGGGCGCTACAATGAGCAGTTCTTC. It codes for CASSYGGGRYNEQFF.

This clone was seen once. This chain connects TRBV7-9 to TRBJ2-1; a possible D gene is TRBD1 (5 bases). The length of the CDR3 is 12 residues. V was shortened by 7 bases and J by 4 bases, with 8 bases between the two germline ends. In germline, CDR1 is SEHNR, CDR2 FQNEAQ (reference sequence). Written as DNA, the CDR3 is TGTGCCAGCATTACAGGATACAATGAGCAGTTCTTC. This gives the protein CASITGYNEQFF.

CDR3 in DNA: TGTGCCATCAGTGACACCCCAGGGGATGAAGCTTTCTTT. Its protein is CAISDTPGDEAFF. The chain uses TRBV10-3 and TRBJ1-1; D may be TRBD1 (6 bases). Germline V gene data show CDR1 as ENHRY and CDR2 as SYGVKD. V was pared by 3 bases and J by 7 bases, with 12 bases between. CDR3 length equals 13 residues.

CDR3 amino acids: CASSFSRTASAEAFF. CDR3 nucleotide sequence: TGTGCCAGCAGCTTCTCCCGAACGGCGAGCGCTGAAGCTTTCTTT. J is TRBJ1-1 and V is TRBV5-5; D is ambiguous. Per germline, CDR1 SGHKS and CDR2 YYEKEE (reference sequence). Trimming pared 2 bases from V and 6 bases from J, leaving 17 bases between. This CDR3 is built from 15 residues.

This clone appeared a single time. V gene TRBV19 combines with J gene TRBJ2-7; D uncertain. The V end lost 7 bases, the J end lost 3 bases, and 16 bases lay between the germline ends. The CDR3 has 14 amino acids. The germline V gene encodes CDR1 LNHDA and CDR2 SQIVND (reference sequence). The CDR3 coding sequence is TGTGCCAGTAAAAAGTATGGAGAAAGCTACGAGCAGTACTTC. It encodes CASKKYGESYEQYF.

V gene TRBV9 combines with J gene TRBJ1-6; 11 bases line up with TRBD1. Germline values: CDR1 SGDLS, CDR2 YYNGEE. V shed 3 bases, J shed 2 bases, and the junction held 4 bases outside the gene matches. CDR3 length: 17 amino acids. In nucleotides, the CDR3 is TGTGCCAGCAGCGAAGGACAGGGGGCGCCCTATAATTCACCCCTCCACTTT. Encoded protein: CASSEGQGAPYNSPLHF. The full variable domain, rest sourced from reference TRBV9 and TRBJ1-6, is DSGVTQTPKHLITATGQRVTLRCSPRSGDLSVYWYQQSLDQGLQFLIQYYNGEERAKGNILERFSAQQFPDLHSELNLSSLELGDSALYFCASSEGQGAPYNSPLHFGNGTRLTVT.

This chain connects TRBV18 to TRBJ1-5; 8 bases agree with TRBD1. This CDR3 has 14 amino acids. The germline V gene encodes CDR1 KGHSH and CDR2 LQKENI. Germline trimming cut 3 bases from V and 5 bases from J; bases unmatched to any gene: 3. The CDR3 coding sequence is TGTGCCAGCTCACCGGACAGGGTGGATCAGCCCCAGCATTTT. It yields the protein CASSPDRVDQPQHF. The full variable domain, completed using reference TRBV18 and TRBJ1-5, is NAGVMQNPRHLVRRRGQEARLRCSPMKGHSHVYWYRQLPEEGLKFMVYLQKENIIDESGMPKERFSAEFPKEGPSILRIQQVVRGDSAAYFCASSPDRVDQPQHFGDGTRLSIL.

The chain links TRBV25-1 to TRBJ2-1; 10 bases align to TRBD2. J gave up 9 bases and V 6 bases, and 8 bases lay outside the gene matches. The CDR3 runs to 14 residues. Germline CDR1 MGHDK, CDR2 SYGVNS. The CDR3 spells CASRRAGGPAEQFF. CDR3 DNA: TGTGCCAGCAGAAGAGCGGGGGGGCCGGCTGAGCAGTTCTTC.

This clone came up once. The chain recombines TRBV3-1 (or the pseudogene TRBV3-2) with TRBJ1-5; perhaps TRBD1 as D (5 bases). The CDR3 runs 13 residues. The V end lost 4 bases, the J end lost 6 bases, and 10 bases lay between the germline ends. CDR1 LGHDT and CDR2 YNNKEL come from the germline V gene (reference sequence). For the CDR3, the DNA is TGTGCCAGCAGCCCCCAGGGCGGTCAGCCCCAGCATTTT. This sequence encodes CASSPQGGQPQHF.

Here the CDR3 reads CASSLAGGGGYTF. The DNA of the CDR3 is TGCGCCAGCAGCTTGGCAGGGGGAGGTGGCTACACCTTC. The V and J genes are TRBV5-1 and TRBJ1-2; 7 positions match TRBD1. CDR1 is SGHRS, CDR2 YFSETQ, per germline. This CDR3 has 13 residues. V trimming: 0 bases; J trimming: 7 bases; junction bases outside the gene matches: 3.

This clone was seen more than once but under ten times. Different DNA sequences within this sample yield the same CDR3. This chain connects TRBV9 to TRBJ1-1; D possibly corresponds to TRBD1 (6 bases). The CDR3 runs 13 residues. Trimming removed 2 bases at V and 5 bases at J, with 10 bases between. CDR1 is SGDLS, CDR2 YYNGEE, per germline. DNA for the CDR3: TGTGCCAGCAGCGTGAGGGGGGGAACTGAAGCTTTCTTT. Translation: CASSVRGGTEAFF.

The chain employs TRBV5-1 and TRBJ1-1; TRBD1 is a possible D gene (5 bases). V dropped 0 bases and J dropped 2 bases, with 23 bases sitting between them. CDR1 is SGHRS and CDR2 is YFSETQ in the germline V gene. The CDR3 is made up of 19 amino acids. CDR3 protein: CASSLDLQLSGVLNTEAFF. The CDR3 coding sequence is TGCGCCAGCAGCTTGGACTTACAGCTTTCGGGGGTGCTCAACACTGAAGCTTTCTTT.

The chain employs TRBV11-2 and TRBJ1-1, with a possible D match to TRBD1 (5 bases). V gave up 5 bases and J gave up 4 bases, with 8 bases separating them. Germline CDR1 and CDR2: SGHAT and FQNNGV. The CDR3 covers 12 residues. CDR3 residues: CASSHGGTEAFF. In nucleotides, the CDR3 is TGTGCCAGCAGCCACGGGGGCACTGAAGCTTTCTTT.

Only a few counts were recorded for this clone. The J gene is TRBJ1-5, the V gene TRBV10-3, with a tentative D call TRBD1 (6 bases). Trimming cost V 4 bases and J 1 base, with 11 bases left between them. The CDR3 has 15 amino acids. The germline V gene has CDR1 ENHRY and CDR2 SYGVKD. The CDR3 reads CAISASGDSNQPQHF. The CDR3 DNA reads TGTGCCATCAGTGCATCAGGGGACAGCAATCAGCCCCAGCATTTT.

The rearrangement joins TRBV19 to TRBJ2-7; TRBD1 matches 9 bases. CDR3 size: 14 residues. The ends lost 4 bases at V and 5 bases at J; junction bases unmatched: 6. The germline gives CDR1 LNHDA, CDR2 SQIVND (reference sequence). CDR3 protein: CASSTGQGSHEQYF. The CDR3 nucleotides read TGTGCCAGTAGTACGGGACAGGGTAGCCACGAGCAGTACTTC.

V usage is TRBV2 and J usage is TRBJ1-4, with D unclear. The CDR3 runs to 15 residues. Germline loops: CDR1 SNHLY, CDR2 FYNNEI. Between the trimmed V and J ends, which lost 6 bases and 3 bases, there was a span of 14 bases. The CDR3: CASSPQVGPNEKLFF. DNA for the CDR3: TGTGCCAGCAGCCCCCAGGTCGGTCCTAATGAAAAACTGTTTTTT.